The sequence of this TCR beta chain was determined in a study of Graves' ophthalmopathy and Graves' hyperthyroidism. Study conclusions and caveats: A model of 13 signatures distinguished ophthalmopathy from stable hyperthyroidism at under 90% sensitivity and 81.08% specificity. Most thyroid clonotypes with frequency above 0.001 were detected in blood too.

Patients in the hyperthyroidism group, adults aged 18 to 65, were newly diagnosed, under 2 months' duration. Physicians reached a diagnosis by relying on clinical symptoms, serum thyroxine, TRAb, thyroid ultrasound and orbital computed tomography. The V and J ends lost 6 bases and 0 bases respectively, with 5 bases between them. From germline, CDR1 is SQVTM and CDR2 ANQGSEA. This CDR3 has 12 amino acids. Comment on this clonotype: The antigen is not known.

The TCR beta CDR3 regions underwent amplification from RNA transcripts. First-round RT-PCR used HTBI primers; second-round multiplex PCR followed. MiXCR, run by TCRdb on the multiplex PCR reads, gives a single entry per CDR3 protein. The sample consists of 450,000 to 600,000 distinct CDR3 sequences, about two fifths of them appearing once. The sequence was collected from an adult man with Graves' hyperthyroidism. The V gene is TRBV29-1, the J gene TRBJ1-4; D uncertain. The material sequenced was peripheral blood or thyroid tissue (not recorded which). Written as DNA, the CDR3 is TGCAGCGTGCTGACAACTAATGAAAAACTGTTTTTT. Protein: CSVLTTNEKLFF. Together with reference TRBV29-1 and TRBJ1-4, the CDR3 gives the full variable domain: SAVISQKPSRDICQRGTSLTIQCQVDSQVTMMFWYRQQPGQSLTLIATANQGSEATYESGFVIDKFPISRPNLTFSTLTVSNMSPEDSSIYLCSVLTTNEKLFFGSGTQLSVL.